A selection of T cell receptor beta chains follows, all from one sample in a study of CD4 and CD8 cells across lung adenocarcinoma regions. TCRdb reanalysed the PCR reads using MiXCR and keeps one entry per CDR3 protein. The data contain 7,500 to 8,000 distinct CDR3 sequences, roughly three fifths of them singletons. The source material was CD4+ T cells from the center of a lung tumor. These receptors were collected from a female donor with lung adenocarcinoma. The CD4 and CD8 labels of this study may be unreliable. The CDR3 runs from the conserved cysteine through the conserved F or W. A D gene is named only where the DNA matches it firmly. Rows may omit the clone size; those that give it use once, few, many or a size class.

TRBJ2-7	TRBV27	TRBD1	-	CASRDRGRSYEQYF	TGTGCCAGCAGAGACAGGGGGAGATCCTACGAGCAGTACTTC
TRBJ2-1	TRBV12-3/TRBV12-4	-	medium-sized	CASSWGGRGEQFF	TGTGCCAGCAGTTGGGGGGGGCGGGGCGAGCAGTTCTTC
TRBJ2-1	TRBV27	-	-	CASIGEQFF	TGTGCCAGCATCGGTGAGCAGTTCTTC
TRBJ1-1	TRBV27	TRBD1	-	CASSLTGQGGNTEAFF	TGTGCCAGCAGTTTAACAGGACAGGGGGGGAACACTGAAGCTTTCTTT
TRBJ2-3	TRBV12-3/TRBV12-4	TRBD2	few	CASRGLAGGNTQYF	TGTGCCAGCAGGGGACTAGCGGGAGGGAATACGCAGTATTTT
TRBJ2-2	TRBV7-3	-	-	CASSLSPPTGELFF	TGTGCCAGCAGCTTGTCTCCCCCCACCGGGGAGCTGTTTTTT
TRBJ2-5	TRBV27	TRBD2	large	CASTPSGVQETQYF	TGTGCCAGCACTCCTAGCGGAGTCCAAGAGACCCAGTACTTC
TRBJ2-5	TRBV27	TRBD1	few	CASSHRGMETQYF	TGTGCCAGCAGCCACAGGGGTATGGAGACCCAGTACTTC
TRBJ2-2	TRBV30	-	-	CAWKTGEVDTGELFF	TGTGCCTGGAAAACGGGGGAGGTTGACACCGGGGAGCTGTTTTTT
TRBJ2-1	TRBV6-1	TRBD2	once	CASRWGGSSYNEQFF	TGTGCCAGCCGGTGGGGAGGGAGCTCCTACAATGAGCAGTTCTTC